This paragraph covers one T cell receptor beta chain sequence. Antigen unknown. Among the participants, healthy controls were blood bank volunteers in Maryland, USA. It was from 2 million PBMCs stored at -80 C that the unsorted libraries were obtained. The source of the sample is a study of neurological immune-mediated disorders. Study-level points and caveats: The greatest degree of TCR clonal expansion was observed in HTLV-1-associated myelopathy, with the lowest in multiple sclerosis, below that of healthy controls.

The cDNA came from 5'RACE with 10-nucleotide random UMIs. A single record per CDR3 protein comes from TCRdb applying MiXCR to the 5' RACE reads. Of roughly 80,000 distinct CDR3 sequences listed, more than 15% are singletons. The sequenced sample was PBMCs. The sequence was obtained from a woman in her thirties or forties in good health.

CDR3: CSAIKGGSGANVLTF. The CDR3 nucleotides are TGCAGTGCTATCAAGGGAGGATCTGGGGCCAACGTCCTGACTTTC. The chain has TRBV20-1 and TRBJ2-6, with TRBD2 as a possible D gene (6 bases). This CDR3 region has 15 residues. In germline, CDR1 is DFQATT, CDR2 SNEGSKA (reference sequence). Trimming stripped 4 bases from V and 1 base from J, with 11 bases between.